What follows are 28 T cell receptor beta chains derived from one specimen sequenced in a study of blood T cell repertoires in COVID-19 (dated by TCRdb to about 2020). The receptor library was made with the immunoSEQ multiplex PCR assay. TCRdb stores this immuneACCESS table with in-frame sequences only. Part of the clones is absent; in the studies checked, under half of the shortfall reflects unresolved V genes, and no reason is known for the rest. The sample table contains about 160,000 clones; only one count was recorded for approximately 88% of them. 6.6% of the sample is taken by the ten largest. The sequenced material came from PBMCs or T cells enriched from blood (not recorded which). Receptors were obtained from a woman aged 45 to 65 who had recovered from COVID-19.

The chain combines TRBV9 with TRBJ1-2; 8 positions agree with TRBD1. Germline CDR1 is SGDLS and CDR2 is YYNGEE. This CDR3 spans 17 amino acids. V gave up 0 bases and J gave up 3 bases; unmatched junction bases: 10. This chain's CDR3 is CASSVAEVAGGDYGYTF. The CDR3 region has the DNA TGTGCCAGCAGCGTAGCCGAAGTAGCAGGGGGCGACTATGGCTACACCTTC.

The chain carries TRBV10-2 and TRBJ1-2; D ambiguous. Germline CDR1 reads WSHSY; CDR2 reads SAAADI. This CDR3 spans 13 amino acids. V was cut by 3 bases and J by 2 bases, with 7 bases left in between. DNA of the CDR3: TGCGCCAGCAGTGAACGGGTCAACTATGGCTACACCTTC. It yields the protein CASSERVNYGYTF.

The chain uses TRBV11-3 and TRBJ1-3; unclear D gene. CDR1 is SGHNT, CDR2 YENEEA, per germline. CDR3 length: 15 amino acids. Trimming left V 1 base short and J 0 bases short, with 7 bases between. The CDR3 DNA reads TGTGCCAGCAGCTTAGGTAGCAGCTCTGGAAACACCATATATTTT. This sequence encodes CASSLGSSSGNTIYF.

The chain carries TRBV2 and TRBJ2-1; 9 nucleotides match TRBD1. Germline values: CDR1 SNHLY, CDR2 FYNNEI. The CDR3 is 13 amino acids. After removal of 7 bases from V and 4 bases from J, the junction contained 2 bases not matched to a gene. The CDR3 sequence is CASIGTGYNEQFF. In DNA form, the CDR3 reads TGTGCCAGCATCGGGACAGGGTACAATGAGCAGTTCTTC.

The chain recombines TRBV7-9 with TRBJ2-1; 9 bases align to TRBD2. With V trimmed by 2 bases and J by 8 bases, 7 bases remained unmatched. This CDR3 has 15 residues. Germline V gene lookup returns CDR1 SEHNR and CDR2 FQNEAQ (reference sequence). CDR3 amino acids: CASSLLRGGGDEQFF. In DNA form, the CDR3 reads TGTGCCAGCAGCTTACTGCGGGGGGGCGGCGATGAGCAGTTCTTC.

The chain is built from TRBV6-2 or TRBV6-3 and TRBJ2-7; TRBD2 agrees at 9 bases. Per the germline V gene, CDR1 is MNHEY and CDR2 is SVGEGT. Trimming cost V 4 bases and J 3 bases; bases outside gene matches: 10. The CDR3 totals 16 residues. CDR3 nucleotides: TGTGCCAGCAGTTGGTCACCTGGCGGGGGGGGCTACGAGCAGTACTTC. Amino acids: CASSWSPGGGGYEQYF.

In this sample, this clone turned up once. J is TRBJ1-6 and V is TRBV9; D not resolved. The CDR3 loop spans 12 amino acids. The V end lost 3 bases, the J end lost 7 bases, and 5 bases lay between the germline ends. From germline, CDR1 is SGDLS and CDR2 YYNGEE. CDR3: CASSGLNSPLHF. The CDR3 nucleotides read TGTGCCAGCAGCGGACTCAATTCACCCCTCCACTTT.

The chain uses TRBV25-1 and TRBJ2-3; 7 bases fit TRBD2. There are 13 residues in the CDR3. V lost 7 bases to trimming and J lost 1 base; unmatched junction nucleotides: 2. Germline loops: CDR1 MGHDK, CDR2 SYGVNS. The CDR3 nucleotides are TGTGCCAGCACGGGGAGGGGCACAGATACGCAGTATTTT. It yields the protein CASTGRGTDTQYF.

This clone has a handful of counts. The chain carries TRBV7-2 and TRBJ2-1; TRBD2 is a possible D gene (6 bases). In germline, CDR1 is SGHTA, CDR2 FQGNSA. The ends were cut back, 5 bases at V and 6 bases at J, with 20 bases in the middle. The length of the CDR3 is 16 residues. CDR3 sequence reads: CASSERWREPGNEQFF. CDR3 bases: TGTGCCAGCAGCGAAAGATGGCGGGAACCCGGCAATGAGCAGTTCTTC. The entire variable domain, with the rest obtained from reference TRBV7-2 and TRBJ2-1, is as follows: GAGVSQSPSNKVTEKGKDVELRCDPISGHTALYWYRQSLGQGLEFLIYFQGNSAPDKSGLPSDRFSAERTGGSVSTLTIQRTQQEDSAVYLCASSERWREPGNEQFFGPGTRLTVL.

The J gene is TRBJ2-3, the V gene TRBV7-8; TRBD2 agrees at 11 bases. With V trimmed by 5 bases and J by 5 bases, 9 bases remained unmatched. Germline V lookup: CDR1 SGHVS, CDR2 FQNEAQ. The CDR3 contains 16 residues. The CDR3 bases are TGTGCCAGCAGCCCGTTTAGCGGGGGGGCCGGAGATACGCAGTATTTT. It specifies CASSPFSGGAGDTQYF. The variable domain in full, completed from reference TRBV7-8 and TRBJ2-3, reads GAGVSQSPRYKVAKRGQDVALRCDPISGHVSLFWYQQALGQGPEFLTYFQNEAQLDKSGLPSDRFFAERPEGSVSTLKIQRTQQEDSAVYLCASSPFSGGAGDTQYFGPGTRLTVL.

The J gene is TRBJ2-1, the V gene TRBV25-1; no clear D. This CDR3 contains 15 residues. Germline assignment: CDR1 MGHDK and CDR2 SYGVNS. Trimming pared 5 bases from V and 0 bases from J, leaving 11 bases between. CDR3 amino acids: CASSSHSSSYNEQFF. The CDR3 DNA follows: TGTGCCAGCAGTTCGCACTCATCCTCCTACAATGAGCAGTTCTTC. The full variable domain, with the rest looked up from reference TRBV25-1 and TRBJ2-1, is EADIYQTPRYLVIGTGKKITLECSQTMGHDKMYWYQQDPGMELHLIHYSYGVNSTEKGDLSSESTVSRIRTEHFPLTLESARPSHTSQYLCASSSHSSSYNEQFFGPGTRLTVL.

The rearrangement links TRBV6-6 to TRBJ1-5; perhaps TRBD1 as D (6 bases). Trimming cost V 5 bases and J 1 base, with 18 bases left between them. Germline V gene sequence: CDR1 MNHNY, CDR2 SVGAGI (reference sequence). CDR3 length: 17 amino acids. The CDR3 protein is CASSRLSDRLSNQPQHF. In nucleotides, the CDR3 is TGTGCCAGCAGTCGACTTTCCGACAGGCTGAGCAATCAGCCCCAGCATTTT.

V gene TRBV6-5 combines with J gene TRBJ2-1; possibly TRBD2 for D (6 bases). Per germline, CDR1 MNHEY and CDR2 SVGAGI. The CDR3 is 14 amino acids. Trimming shortened V by 2 bases and J by 7 bases, and 12 bases separated the two germline ends. This chain's CDR3 is CASSYGGGVNEQFF. The CDR3 coding sequence is TGTGCCAGCAGTTACGGAGGCGGGGTTAATGAGCAGTTCTTC.

This clone has only a few counts. This rearrangement joins TRBV5-6 to TRBJ2-7; 10 bases match TRBD2. Germline V gene sequence: CDR1 SGHDT, CDR2 YYEEEE. J was trimmed by 6 bases and V by 8 bases; bases with no gene match: 11. The CDR3 sequence is 14 residues long. The CDR3 reads CASGSGGHPGEQYF. The CDR3 DNA follows: TGTGCCAGTGGTAGCGGGGGGCACCCGGGCGAGCAGTACTTC.

The rearrangement uses TRBV14 and TRBJ2-1; D may be TRBD2 (6 bases). V was trimmed by 1 base and J by 3 bases, leaving 7 bases between them. The V gene's germline CDR1 is SGHDN and CDR2 FVKESK. There are 14 residues in the CDR3. The CDR3 DNA reads TGTGCCAGCAGCCAAGGGGGGGTCTACAATGAGCAGTTCTTC. Translation: CASSQGGVYNEQFF.

The chain joins TRBV9 to TRBJ1-3; D ambiguous. Per germline, CDR1 SGDLS and CDR2 YYNGEE. The V gene lost 0 bases and the J gene lost 3 bases, with 7 bases spanning the gap. The CDR3 length is 14 residues. The CDR3 nucleotides are TGTGCCAGCAGCGTAGTAGCTGTTGGAAACACCATATATTTT. Translation: CASSVVAVGNTIYF.

The table lists this clone with a few counts. The chain combines TRBV7-2 with TRBJ1-1, with 7 bases that match TRBD1. Trimming took 5 bases from V and 3 from J; bases not matched to a gene: 6. From germline, CDR1 is SGHTA and CDR2 FQGNSA. CDR3 length: 14 amino acids. The CDR3 DNA is TGTGCCAGCAGCCCGAGGGGGCGCGACACTGAAGCTTTCTTT. Translation: CASSPRGRDTEAFF.

This clone has a single count. The genes are TRBV11-2 and TRBJ2-1, with 8 positions matching TRBD1. The junction had 13 bases not matched to a gene; V was cut back by 1 base and J by 14 bases. Germline lookup yields CDR1 SGHAT and CDR2 FQNNGV. This CDR3 spans 15 amino acids. This CDR3 reads CASSLAGTSGGEEFF. CDR3 DNA: TGTGCCAGCAGCTTAGCCGGTACTTCAGGGGGCGAAGAGTTCTTC.

V and J are TRBV18 and TRBJ2-7; a weak D match, TRBD1 (6 bases). V was cut by 6 bases and J by 6 bases, with 21 bases left in between. The CDR3 extends over 15 amino acids. From germline, CDR1 is KGHSH and CDR2 LQKENI. The CDR3 coding sequence is TGTGCCAGCTCCTTTCCCGGGACACCCGACGGCGAGCAGTACTTC. Translating it yields CASSFPGTPDGEQYF. Full variable domain (rest looked up from reference TRBV18 and TRBJ2-7): NAGVMQNPRHLVRRRGQEARLRCSPMKGHSHVYWYRQLPEEGLKFMVYLQKENIIDESGMPKERFSAEFPKEGPSILRIQQVVRGDSAAYFCASSFPGTPDGEQYFGPGTRLTVT.

V gene TRBV7-2 combines with J gene TRBJ1-1, with D perhaps TRBD1 (6 bases). The CDR3 extends over 14 amino acids. Trimming cost V 3 bases and J 1 base, with 9 bases left between them. CDR1 is SGHTA, CDR2 FQGNSA, per germline. The CDR3 DNA reads TGTGCCAGCAGCTTTTACAGGGAGAACACTGAAGCTTTCTTT. Its protein is CASSFYRENTEAFF.

The chain is built from TRBV7-9 and TRBJ1-2; D ambiguous. This CDR3 has 15 amino acids. V dropped 0 bases and J dropped 2 bases, with 10 bases sitting between them. Germline values: CDR1 SEHNR, CDR2 FQNEAQ (reference sequence). CDR3 nucleotides: TGTGCCAGCAGCTTAGCTGAGACTGACAACTATGGCTACACCTTC. This sequence encodes CASSLAETDNYGYTF.

V and J are TRBV27 and TRBJ2-5; perhaps TRBD2 as D (5 bases). Trimming removed 6 bases from V and 2 bases from J, with 16 bases in between. The CDR3 sequence is 15 residues long. From germline, CDR1 is MNHEY and CDR2 SMNVEV (reference sequence). The CDR3 DNA is TGTGCCAGCAGCCTAACTAGTACCCCACAAGAGACCCAGTACTTC. As protein: CASSLTSTPQETQYF.

The chain carries TRBV29-1 and TRBJ1-5, with D uncertain. The germline CDR1 and CDR2 sequences are SQVTM and ANQGSEA. This CDR3 has 12 amino acids. The V and J ends lost 4 bases and 7 bases respectively, with 11 bases between them. CDR3 sequence (DNA): TGCAGCGTTGCACGGGTCGGACAGCCCCAGCATTTT. Translated, it gives CSVARVGQPQHF.

J is TRBJ2-3 and V is TRBV11-3; 9 bases match TRBD2. Germline-derived CDR1 and CDR2 are SGHNT and YENEEA. Trimming cost V 7 bases and J 3 bases; bases outside gene matches: 8. The CDR3 totals 15 residues. This CDR3 reads CASTTAGGGTDTQYF. CDR3 nucleotides: TGTGCCAGCACGACCGCGGGGGGGGGAACAGATACGCAGTATTTT.

CDR3 DNA sequence: TGCGCCAGCAGCTTATGGTCAAGGGAGAGCTACACCTTC. Residues: CASSLWSRESYTF. The genes are TRBV5-1 and TRBJ1-2, with D uncertain. Germline CDR1 and CDR2: SGHRS and YFSETQ. V was pared by 2 bases and J by 9 bases, with 14 bases between. The CDR3 extends over 13 amino acids. Full variable domain (remainder filled in from reference TRBV5-1 and TRBJ1-2): KAGVTQTPRYLIKTRGQQVTLSCSPISGHRSVSWYQQTPGQGLQFLFEYFSETQRNKGNFPGRFSGRQFSNSRSEMNVSTLELGDSALYLCASSLWSRESYTFGSGTRLTVV.

The chain combines TRBV30 with TRBJ1-1; maybe TRBD1 (5 bases). This CDR3 region has 14 residues. V shed 3 bases and J shed 1 base, with 12 bases lying between them. Per germline, CDR1 GTSNPN and CDR2 SVGIG (reference sequence). The CDR3 nucleotides are TGTGCCTGGAGCCAGGGCTTCGGGAACACTGAAGCTTTCTTT. This gives the protein CAWSQGFGNTEAFF.

The chain couples TRBV10-3 to TRBJ2-3, with TRBD2 identical over 8 bases. The trim removed 7 bases at V and 3 bases at J, leaving 9 bases unmatched. The germline V gene encodes CDR1 ENHRY and CDR2 SYGVKD. The CDR3 runs 15 residues. The CDR3 loop is CAINKDTGGTDTQYF. CDR3 in DNA: TGTGCCATCAACAAGGACACGGGAGGGACAGATACGCAGTATTTT.

This chain links TRBV2 with TRBJ2-7, with no clear D. Germline values: CDR1 SNHLY, CDR2 FYNNEI. There are 13 residues in the CDR3. V lost 6 bases and J lost 2, with 11 bases in between. The CDR3: CASSLLLTYEQYF. The CDR3 DNA follows: TGTGCCAGCAGCCTATTACTGACCTACGAGCAGTACTTC. Full variable domain (missing parts from reference TRBV2 and TRBJ2-7): EPEVTQTPSHQVTQMGQEVILRCVPISNHLYFYWYRQILGQKVEFLVSFYNNEISEKSEIFDDQFSVERPDGSNFTLKIRSTKLEDSAMYFCASSLLLTYEQYFGPGTRLTVT.